What follows are 19 T cell receptor beta chains derived from one specimen sequenced in a study of TIL therapy for anti-PD-1-resistant metastatic lung cancer. This was the immunoSEQ v3 assay. Sequencing was performed with immunoSEQ multiplex PCR; in TCRdb, only in-frame clones are kept and a portion is missing. The data show over 15,000 clones, about 75% seen once. Time point given: pre-treatment sample, taken before nivolumab and TIL therapy. The sequenced sample was blood, obtained at baseline. All receptors derive from a person aged 25 to 85 with non-small cell lung cancer.

V is TRBV9 and J is TRBJ2-7; the match to TRBD2 covers 8 bases. Germline assignment: CDR1 SGDLS and CDR2 YYNGEE. There are 15 residues in the CDR3. Trimming took 2 bases from V and 6 from J; bases not matched to a gene: 10. CDR3 loop: CASSVQGTRGSEQYF. The CDR3 DNA reads TGTGCCAGCAGCGTTCAGGGGACTAGAGGGTCCGAGCAGTACTTC.

This chain links TRBV28 with TRBJ2-7; 9 bases align to TRBD1. Losses at the gene ends were 2 bases for V and 6 bases for J; bases not matched to a gene: 14. Germline loops: CDR1 MDHEN, CDR2 SYDVKM. The CDR3 covers 17 residues. CDR3: CASSLGLQGARHPEQYF. The CDR3 DNA reads TGTGCCAGCAGTTTAGGCTTACAGGGGGCTCGTCATCCCGAGCAGTACTTC.

This clone appeared a few times. This chain joins TRBV28 and TRBJ1-1; 11 nucleotides agree with TRBD1. The germline CDR1 and CDR2 sequences are MDHEN and SYDVKM. The CDR3 covers 15 residues. V lost 5 bases, J lost 11 bases, and 13 bases stayed unmatched. DNA of the CDR3: TGTGCCAGCAGTACTGCCGGGACAGGGGGTGGGTGGGCTTTCTTT. Residues: CASSTAGTGGGWAFF.

This sequence joins TRBV6-1 and TRBJ2-1, with TRBD2 matching 8 bases. Germline CDR1 and CDR2: MNHNS and SASEGT. The trim removed 2 bases at V and 6 bases at J, leaving 6 bases unmatched. The CDR3 has 15 amino acids. The CDR3 spells CASSEYGSGINEQFF. The CDR3 DNA follows: TGTGCCAGCAGTGAATATGGTAGCGGGATCAATGAGCAGTTCTTC.

The rearrangement links TRBV7-8 to TRBJ2-7; 7 bases are shared with TRBD2. CDR1 is SGHVS, CDR2 FQNEAQ, per germline. This CDR3 has 12 residues. V shed 1 base, J shed 6 bases, and the junction held 0 bases outside the gene matches. Here the CDR3 DNA reads TGTGCCAGCAGCTTAGGGGGGGGCGAGCAGTACTTC. Translation gives CASSLGGGEQYF. The full variable domain, its missing parts supplied by reference TRBV7-8 and TRBJ2-7, is GAGVSQSPRYKVAKRGQDVALRCDPISGHVSLFWYQQALGQGPEFLTYFQNEAQLDKSGLPSDRFFAERPEGSVSTLKIQRTQQEDSAVYLCASSLGGGEQYFGPGTRLTVT.

This sequence joins TRBV9 and TRBJ1-6; tentative D call: TRBD1 (6 bases). V lost 4 bases, J lost 0 bases, and 20 bases lay in between. Per the germline V gene, CDR1 is SGDLS and CDR2 is YYNGEE. The CDR3 loop spans 19 amino acids. The CDR3 here is CASSPSPGQVSSYNSPLHF. DNA for the CDR3: TGTGCCAGCAGCCCCTCTCCGGGACAAGTGAGCTCCTATAATTCACCCCTCCACTTT.

This clone was picked up a small number of times. V usage is TRBV2 and J usage is TRBJ2-7, with a weak D call TRBD1 (5 bases). V was clipped by 1 base and J by 1 base, with 8 bases between them. This CDR3 spans 14 amino acids. CDR1 is SNHLY, CDR2 FYNNEI, per germline. The DNA of the CDR3 is TGTGCCAGCAGTGAAGGACAGCTGTCCTACGAGCAGTACTTC. As protein: CASSEGQLSYEQYF.

The CDR3 region has the DNA TGCAGCGTTGAACGGGGGAGGCAGACCCAGTACTTC. It encodes CSVERGRQTQYF. The gene calls are TRBV29-1 and TRBJ2-5; a possible D gene is TRBD2 (6 bases). V shed 2 bases and J shed 6 bases, with 10 bases lying between them. CDR1 is SQVTM, CDR2 ANQGSEA, per germline. The CDR3 runs 12 residues.

This sequence joins TRBV2 and TRBJ2-1; TRBD1 agrees at 9 bases. V lost 1 base and J lost 4; bases outside the gene matches: 2. Germline values: CDR1 SNHLY, CDR2 FYNNEI. The CDR3 is 15 residues long. CDR3 amino acids: CASSEGQGVYNEQFF. The DNA for the CDR3 is TGTGCCAGCAGTGAAGGACAGGGGGTATACAATGAGCAGTTCTTC.

The V call is TRBV5-6, the J call TRBJ1-5; TRBD1 is a possible D gene (5 bases). CDR1 and CDR2 from the germline V gene are SGHDT and YYEEEE. The CDR3 is 14 amino acids. The V end lost 3 bases, the J end lost 4 bases, and 11 bases lay between the germline ends. CDR3 nucleotide sequence: TGTGCCAGCAGCTACCAGGGCCTTAATCAGCCCCAGCATTTT. Protein product: CASSYQGLNQPQHF.

This chain links TRBV3-1 (or the pseudogene TRBV3-2) with TRBJ2-1; 9 nucleotides align to TRBD2. The V and J ends lost 5 bases and 4 bases, in that order; junction bases with no gene match: 9. Germline loops: CDR1 LGHDT, CDR2 YNNKEL (reference sequence). The CDR3 totals 16 residues. The CDR3 here is CASSTLGGGVYNEQFF. The CDR3 DNA follows: TGTGCCAGCAGCACATTGGGCGGGGGGGTTTACAATGAGCAGTTCTTC.

The rearrangement joins TRBV9 to TRBJ2-7, with D maybe TRBD1 (6 bases). The germline gives CDR1 SGDLS, CDR2 YYNGEE. The ends were cut back, 0 bases at V and 4 bases at J, with 17 bases in the middle. The CDR3 consists of 16 residues. The CDR3 sequence is CASSVGGSRGRYEQYF. The CDR3 bases are TGTGCCAGCAGCGTAGGAGGAAGCAGGGGAAGGTACGAGCAGTACTTC.

This rearrangement joins TRBV24-1 to TRBJ2-1, with D possibly TRBD1 on 5 matching bases. V shed 4 bases and J shed 3 bases, with 9 bases lying between them. Germline V gives CDR1 KGHDR, CDR2 SFDVKD. The CDR3 runs 14 residues. CDR3 sequence: CATSDARVYNEQFF. The DNA of the CDR3 is TGTGCCACCAGTGACGCCAGGGTCTACAATGAGCAGTTCTTC.

This CDR3 reads CASSLRGSYEQYF. Written as DNA, the CDR3 is TGTGCCAGCAGCCTACGGGGCTCCTACGAGCAGTACTTC. This chain uses TRBV3-1 (or the pseudogene TRBV3-2) with TRBJ2-7, with D perhaps matching TRBD2 (5 bases). The CDR3 runs 13 residues. V lost 4 bases, J lost 0 bases, and 7 bases lay in between. Germline lookup yields CDR1 LGHDT and CDR2 YNNKEL (reference sequence).

The chain employs TRBV5-1 and TRBJ2-7; 15 bases are a match to TRBD2. V shed 4 bases, J shed 6 bases, and the junction held 11 bases outside the gene matches. Germline V CDR1 and CDR2: SGHRS, YFSETQ. The CDR3 has 17 residues. DNA for the CDR3: TGCGCCAGCAGCCATCTATCGGGACTAGCGGGAGGCTCCGAGCAGTACTTC. This gives the protein CASSHLSGLAGGSEQYF.

This chain connects TRBV9 to TRBJ1-6; 8 bases align to TRBD1. CDR1 is SGDLS, CDR2 YYNGEE, per germline. This CDR3 is 17 amino acids long. V lost 0 bases, J lost 10 bases, and 12 bases stayed unmatched. In nucleotides, the CDR3 is TGTGCCAGCAGCGTAGGGACTCGAACAGGGGGGCAGTCACCCCTCCACTTT. Translation gives CASSVGTRTGGQSPLHF.

The V gene is TRBV29-1, the J gene TRBJ1-3; TRBD1 agrees at 7 bases. Germline trimming cut 6 bases from V and 4 bases from J; bases unmatched to any gene: 3. CDR1 is SQVTM, CDR2 ANQGSEA, per germline. CDR3 length: 12 amino acids. In nucleotides, the CDR3 is TGCAGCGTAGCGGGACAGGGAAACACCATATATTTT. This translates into CSVAGQGNTIYF. Based on the CDR3 plus reference TRBV29-1 and TRBJ1-3, the full variable domain is SAVISQKPSRDICQRGTSLTIQCQVDSQVTMMFWYRQQPGQSLTLIATANQGSEATYESGFVIDKFPISRPNLTFSTLTVSNMSPEDSSIYLCSVAGQGNTIYFGEGSWLTVV.

V and J are TRBV7-8 and TRBJ2-7; D may be TRBD1 or TRBD2 (5 bases each). From germline, CDR1 is SGHVS and CDR2 FQNEAQ. Trimming stripped 5 bases from V and 3 bases from J, with 14 bases between. CDR3 length: 14 amino acids. CDR3 DNA sequence: TGTGCCAGCAGCCCACCGGGACGGAGCTACGAGCAGTACTTC. It encodes CASSPPGRSYEQYF.

This sequence joins TRBV19 and TRBJ2-7; the match to TRBD2 covers 8 bases. CDR1 LNHDA and CDR2 SQIVND come from the germline V gene (reference sequence). There are 15 residues in the CDR3. The V and J ends lost 3 bases and 2 bases, in that order; junction bases with no gene match: 6. CDR3 sequence (DNA): TGTGCCAGTAGTATCGCGGGGGGACCTACCTACGAGCAGTACTTC. Amino acid sequence: CASSIAGGPTYEQYF.